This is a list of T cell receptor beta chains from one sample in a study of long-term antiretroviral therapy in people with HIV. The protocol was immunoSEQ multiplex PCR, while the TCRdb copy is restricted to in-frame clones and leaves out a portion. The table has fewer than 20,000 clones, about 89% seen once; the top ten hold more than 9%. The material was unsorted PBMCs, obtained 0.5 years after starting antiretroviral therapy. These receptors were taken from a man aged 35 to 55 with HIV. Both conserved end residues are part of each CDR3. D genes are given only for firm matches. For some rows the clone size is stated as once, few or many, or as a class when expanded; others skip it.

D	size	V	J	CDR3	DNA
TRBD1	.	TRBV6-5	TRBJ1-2	CASRGLKTGEGGYTF	TGTGCCAGCAGGGGATTAAAGACAGGGGAGGGAGGCTACACCTTC
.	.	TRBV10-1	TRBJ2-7	CASSESNWGSYEQYF	TGCGCCAGCAGTGAGTCGAATTGGGGGAGCTACGAGCAGTACTTC
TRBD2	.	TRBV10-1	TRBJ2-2	CAPVGTTHNRYTGELFF	TGCGCACCCGTGGGGACTACTCACAACCGCTACACCGGGGAGCTGTTTTTT
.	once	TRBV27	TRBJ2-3	CSSARLGLDTQYF	TGTTCCTCCGCTAGATTAGGCTTGGATACGCAGTATTTT
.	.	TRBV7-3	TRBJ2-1	CASSLDSYNEQFF	TGTGCCAGCAGCTTGGACAGTTACAATGAGCAGTTCTTC
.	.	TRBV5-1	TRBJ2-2	CASSFSTSATGELFF	TGCGCCAGCAGCTTTTCCACAAGCGCCACCGGGGAGCTGTTTTTT
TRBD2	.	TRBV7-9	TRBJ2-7	CASSRGLAETYEQYF	TGTGCCAGCAGCCGGGGACTAGCGGAGACCTACGAGCAGTACTTC
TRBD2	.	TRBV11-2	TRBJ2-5	CASSPRTSGIETQYF	TGTGCCAGCAGCCCACGGACTAGCGGGATCGAGACCCAGTACTTC
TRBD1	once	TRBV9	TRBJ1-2	CATWTGGLFYGYTF	TGTGCCACCTGGACAGGGGGATTATTCTATGGCTACACCTTC
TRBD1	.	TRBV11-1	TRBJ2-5	CASSRAGQGAQETQYF	TGTGCCAGCAGCCGAGCGGGACAGGGGGCCCAAGAGACCCAGTACTTC
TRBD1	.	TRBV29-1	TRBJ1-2	CSVPGQGAGGYTF	TGCAGCGTACCGGGACAGGGGGCCGGCGGCTACACCTTC
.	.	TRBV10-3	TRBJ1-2	CAISESIPTGNYGYTF	TGTGCCATCAGTGAGTCGATTCCCACAGGCAACTATGGCTACACCTTC
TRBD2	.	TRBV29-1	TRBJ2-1	CSVGPSGSYNEQFF	TGCAGCGTTGGTCCTAGCGGGAGTTACAATGAGCAGTTCTTC
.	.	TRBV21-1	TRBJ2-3	CASSSGTDTQYF	TGTGCCAGCAGCTCCGGCACAGATACGCAGTATTTT
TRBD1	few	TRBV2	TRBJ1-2	CASSGMGQGSLGYTF	TGTGCCAGCAGCGGCATGGGACAGGGCTCCTTGGGCTACACCTTC
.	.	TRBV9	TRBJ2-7	CASSLGGTPYEQYF	TGTGCCAGCAGTTTAGGGGGAACCCCCTACGAGCAGTACTTC
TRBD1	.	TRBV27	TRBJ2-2	CASSLPSGQGALNTGELFF	TGTGCCAGCAGTTTACCCTCGGGACAGGGGGCCCTAAACACCGGGGAGCTGTTTTTT